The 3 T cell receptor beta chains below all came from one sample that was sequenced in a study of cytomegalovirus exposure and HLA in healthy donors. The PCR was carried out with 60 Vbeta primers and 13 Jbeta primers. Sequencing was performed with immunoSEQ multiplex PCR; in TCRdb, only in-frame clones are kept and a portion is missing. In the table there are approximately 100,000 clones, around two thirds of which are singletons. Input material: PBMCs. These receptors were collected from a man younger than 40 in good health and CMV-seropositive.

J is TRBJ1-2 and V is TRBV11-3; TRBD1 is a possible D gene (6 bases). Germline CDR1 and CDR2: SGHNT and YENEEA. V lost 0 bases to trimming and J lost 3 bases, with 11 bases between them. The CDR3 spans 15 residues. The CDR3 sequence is CASSLDRAGDYGYTF. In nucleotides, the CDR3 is TGTGCCAGCAGCTTAGATCGGGCAGGGGACTATGGCTACACCTTC. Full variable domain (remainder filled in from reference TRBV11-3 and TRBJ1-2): EAGVVQSPRYKIIEKKQPVAFWCNPISGHNTLYWYLQNLGQGPELLIRYENEEAVDDSQLPKDRFSAERLKGVDSTLKIQPAELGDSAVYLCASSLDRAGDYGYTFGSGTRLTVV.

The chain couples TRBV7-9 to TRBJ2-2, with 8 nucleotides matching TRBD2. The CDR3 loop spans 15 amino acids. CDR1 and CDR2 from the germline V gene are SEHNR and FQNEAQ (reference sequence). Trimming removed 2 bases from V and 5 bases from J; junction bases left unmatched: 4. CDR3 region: CASSLIGTRTGELFF. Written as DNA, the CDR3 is TGTGCCAGCAGCTTAATAGGGACTAGGACCGGGGAGCTGTTTTTT. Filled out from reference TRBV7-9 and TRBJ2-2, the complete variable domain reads DTGVSQNPRHKITKRGQNVTFRCDPISEHNRLYWYRQTLGQGPEFLTYFQNEAQLEKSRLLSDRFSAERPKGSFSTLEIQRTEQGDSAMYLCASSLIGTRTGELFFGEGSRLTVL.

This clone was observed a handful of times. In nucleotides, the CDR3 is TGTGCCAGTAGCGGACAGGGCGGTGAGCAGTTCTTC. This translates into CASSGQGGEQFF. The rearrangement links TRBV19 to TRBJ2-1, with 8 bases fitting TRBD1. V was clipped by 6 bases and J by 9 bases; unmatched bases: 4. The germline V gene has CDR1 LNHDA and CDR2 SQIVND (reference sequence). The CDR3 is 12 amino acids.